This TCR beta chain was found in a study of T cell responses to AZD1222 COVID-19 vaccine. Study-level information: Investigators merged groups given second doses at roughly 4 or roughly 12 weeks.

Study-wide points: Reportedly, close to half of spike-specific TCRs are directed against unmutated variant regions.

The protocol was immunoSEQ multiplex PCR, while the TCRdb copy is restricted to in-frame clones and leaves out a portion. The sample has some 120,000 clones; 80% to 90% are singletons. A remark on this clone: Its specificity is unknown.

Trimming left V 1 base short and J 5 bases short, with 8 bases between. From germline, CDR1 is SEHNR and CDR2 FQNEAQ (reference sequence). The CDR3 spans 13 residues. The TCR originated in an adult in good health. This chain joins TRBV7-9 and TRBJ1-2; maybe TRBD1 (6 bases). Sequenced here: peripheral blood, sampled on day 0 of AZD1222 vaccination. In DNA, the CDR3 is TGTGCCAGCAGCTTAGTGGGGACATATGGCTACACCTTC. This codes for CASSLVGTYGYTF.